A single sample gave rise to the 11 T cell receptor beta chains below, sequenced in a study of blood T cell repertoires in COVID-19. Clones were read by immunoSEQ multiplex PCR, and TCRdb kept only the in-frame ones, dropping some. The table records roughly 150,000 clones, around 80% of them present only once. What was sequenced was PBMCs or T cells enriched from blood (not recorded which). These receptors were obtained from a man between 65 and 80 years old who had been exposed to COVID-19.

The rearrangement joins TRBV9 to TRBJ2-3; the match to TRBD2 covers 8 bases. V shed 3 bases and J 0 bases; nucleotides not matched to a gene: 9. Looked up from germline, CDR1 is SGDLS and CDR2 is YYNGEE. This CDR3 spans 17 amino acids. The CDR3 DNA reads TGTGCCAGCAGCGAATGGGGGATAGCGGGGAGCACAGATACGCAGTATTTT. It is translated as CASSEWGIAGSTDTQYF.

The rearrangement links TRBV11-3 to TRBJ2-1, with D hard to call. The V gene's germline CDR1 is SGHNT and CDR2 YENEEA. V lost 1 base and J 8 bases, leaving 9 bases between the germline ends. This CDR3 comprises 13 residues. DNA for the CDR3: TGTGCCAGCAGCTTAGTCGAGCACGATGAGCAGTTCTTC. This gives the protein CASSLVEHDEQFF. The whole variable domain, filled in from reference TRBV11-3 and TRBJ2-1, reads EAGVVQSPRYKIIEKKQPVAFWCNPISGHNTLYWYLQNLGQGPELLIRYENEEAVDDSQLPKDRFSAERLKGVDSTLKIQPAELGDSAVYLCASSLVEHDEQFFGPGTRLTVL.

This clone was recorded only once. The chain has TRBV3-1 (or the pseudogene TRBV3-2) and TRBJ1-6, with D hard to call. Trimming removed 1 base from V and 13 bases from J, with 11 bases in between. This CDR3 is built from 13 residues. Germline loops: CDR1 LGHDT, CDR2 YNNKEL (reference sequence). CDR3 loop: CASSQVKAGPLHF. The CDR3 coding sequence is TGTGCCAGCAGCCAAGTTAAAGCGGGGCCCCTCCACTTT.

The J gene is TRBJ2-3, the V gene TRBV18; 8 bases fit TRBD2. V gave up 5 bases and J gave up 4 bases; unmatched junction bases: 2. The germline V gene encodes CDR1 KGHSH and CDR2 LQKENI. The CDR3 has 13 amino acids. The CDR3 DNA follows: TGTGCCAGCTCATCAGCGGGGGCAGATACGCAGTATTTT. This gives the protein CASSSAGADTQYF.

V usage is TRBV30 and J usage is TRBJ1-5; D gene unclear. Germline V gives CDR1 GTSNPN, CDR2 SVGIG (reference sequence). CDR3 length: 18 residues. Trimming shortened V by 4 bases and J by 1 base, and 23 bases separated the two germline ends. CDR3 loop: CAWTPGFSFVGSNQPQHF. CDR3 DNA: TGTGCCTGGACTCCGGGTTTTTCATTTGTAGGCAGCAATCAGCCCCAGCATTTT.

V is TRBV7-3 and J is TRBJ1-4; TRBD1 might be the D (6 bases). CDR1 and CDR2 from the germline V gene are SGHTA and FQGTGA. This CDR3 contains 15 residues. V was shortened by 5 bases and J by 7 bases, with 17 bases between the two germline ends. CDR3 DNA: TGTGCCAGCAGCGAATACAGGGATCCGGGTGAAAAACTGTTTTTT. Its protein product is CASSEYRDPGEKLFF. Full variable domain (outside the CDR3, taken from reference TRBV7-3 and TRBJ1-4): GAGVSQTPSNKVTEKGKYVELRCDPISGHTALYWYRQSLGQGPEFLIYFQGTGAADDSGLPNDRFFAVRPEGSVSTLKIQRTERGDSAVYLCASSEYRDPGEKLFFGSGTQLSVL.

The chain couples TRBV10-2 to TRBJ2-1; 12 bases match TRBD2. Unmatched junction bases numbered 4, after V lost 3 bases and J lost 4 bases. Germline-derived CDR1 and CDR2 are WSHSY and SAAADI. The CDR3 length is 16 residues. CDR3 loop: CASSDSGTSGYNEQFF. CDR3 in DNA: TGCGCCAGCAGTGACTCCGGGACTAGCGGGTACAATGAGCAGTTCTTC.

A few counts support this clone. The chain carries TRBV14 and TRBJ2-7; D possibly corresponds to TRBD2 (5 bases). This CDR3 region has 13 residues. Germline CDR1 reads SGHDN; CDR2 reads FVKESK. V lost 1 base and J 6 bases, leaving 10 bases between the germline ends. CDR3: CASSQVSGSEQYF. The CDR3 DNA reads as TGTGCCAGCAGCCAAGTCTCGGGGTCCGAGCAGTACTTC.

The rearrangement joins TRBV27 to TRBJ2-7; TRBD2 might be the D (6 bases). From germline, CDR1 is MNHEY and CDR2 SMNVEV (reference sequence). Trimming removed 2 bases at V and 2 bases at J, with 10 bases between. The length of the CDR3 is 14 residues. The CDR3 protein is CASSLLGGTYEQYF. The CDR3 DNA sequence: TGTGCCAGCAGTTTACTTGGGGGGACCTACGAGCAGTACTTC.

The chain couples TRBV7-2 to TRBJ1-2; 12 bases agree with TRBD1. CDR1 and CDR2 (germline): SGHTA, FQGNSA. This CDR3 is built from 16 residues. Unmatched junction bases numbered 11, after V lost 4 bases and J lost 8 bases. The CDR3: CASSYLGGQGAQGYTF. In DNA form, the CDR3 reads TGTGCCAGCAGCTACCTTGGGGGACAGGGGGCTCAGGGCTACACCTTC.

The rearrangement joins TRBV28 to TRBJ2-1; weak D call: TRBD2 (5 bases). The CDR3 has 15 residues. Deletions cut 7 bases from V and 0 bases from J, with 13 bases between. CDR1 is MDHEN and CDR2 is SYDVKM in the germline V gene. CDR3 DNA: TGTGCCAGCACGAGGGCCCCGAGCTCCTACAATGAGCAGTTCTTC. Amino acids: CASTRAPSSYNEQFF.